These 6 T cell receptor beta chains were all obtained from the same sample, sequenced in a study of cytomegalovirus exposure and HLA in healthy donors. The PCR employed 60 Vbeta primers together with 13 Jbeta primers. This table comes from immunoSEQ multiplex PCR, and its TCRdb copy is limited to in-frame clones, with some not included. Of approximately 130,000 clones listed, around 86% are singletons. Sequenced input: PBMCs. The receptors originated from a young man in good health and CMV-seronegative.

J is TRBJ1-3 and V is TRBV11-2; unclear D gene. Trimming pared 1 base from V and 4 bases from J, leaving 17 bases between. Germline V gene lookup returns CDR1 SGHAT and CDR2 FQNNGV. The CDR3 length is 17 residues. The CDR3 DNA reads TGTGCCAGCAGCTTAGGAGCCACCCTTCTGTTGGGAAACACCATATATTTT. Protein product: CASSLGATLLLGNTIYF.

V gene TRBV7-2 combines with J gene TRBJ1-1; D remains ambiguous. Germline loops: CDR1 SGHTA, CDR2 FQGNSA. The V gene lost 2 bases and the J gene lost 0 bases, with 7 bases spanning the gap. This CDR3 is 14 amino acids long. The CDR3 sequence: CASSLYSLNTEAFF. CDR3 nucleotide sequence: TGTGCCAGCAGCTTATACAGCCTGAACACTGAAGCTTTCTTT. The variable domain in full, completed from reference TRBV7-2 and TRBJ1-1, reads GAGVSQSPSNKVTEKGKDVELRCDPISGHTALYWYRQSLGQGLEFLIYFQGNSAPDKSGLPSDRFSAERTGGSVSTLTIQRTQQEDSAVYLCASSLYSLNTEAFFGQGTRLTVV.

The chain links TRBV13 to TRBJ1-2, with TRBD1 matching over 8 bases. The V segment lost 0 bases and the J segment 2 bases; nucleotides outside the gene matches: 2. CDR1 and CDR2 (germline): PRHDT, FYEKMQ (reference sequence). The CDR3 is made up of 15 amino acids. CDR3 nucleotide sequence: TGTGCCAGCAGCTTAGGACAGGGGGGAAACTATGGCTACACCTTC. Translated: CASSLGQGGNYGYTF.

The rearrangement joins TRBV4-3 to TRBJ2-1; D remains ambiguous. The CDR3 spans 14 residues. Germline-derived CDR1 and CDR2 are LGHNA and YSLEER. V dropped 1 base and J dropped 3 bases, with 7 bases sitting between them. CDR3 in amino acids: CASSQASYYNEQFF. The CDR3 DNA reads as TGCGCCAGCAGCCAAGCGTCCTACTACAATGAGCAGTTCTTC.

Comment on this clone: One end of the junction is discordant with germline, which a read error may explain. V usage is TRBV7-9 and J usage is TRBJ1-1; D not certain. CDR1 and CDR2 (germline): SEHNR, FQNEAQ (reference sequence). CDR3 length: 12 amino acids. The CDR3 sequence: CSSSPRAEGAFF. For the CDR3, the DNA is TGTTCCAGCAGCCCCCGGGCCGAGGGAGCTTTCTTT.

This clone was seen once. The J gene is TRBJ1-1, the V gene TRBV29-1; weak D call: TRBD1 (6 bases). Per the germline V gene, CDR1 is SQVTM and CDR2 is ANQGSEA. Trimming removed 3 bases at V and 5 bases at J, with 22 bases between. The CDR3 consists of 16 residues. DNA for the CDR3: TGCAGCGTTGATCCGCTACGGCGGGGGGCGAATACTGAAGCTTTCTTT. It is translated as CSVDPLRRGANTEAFF.